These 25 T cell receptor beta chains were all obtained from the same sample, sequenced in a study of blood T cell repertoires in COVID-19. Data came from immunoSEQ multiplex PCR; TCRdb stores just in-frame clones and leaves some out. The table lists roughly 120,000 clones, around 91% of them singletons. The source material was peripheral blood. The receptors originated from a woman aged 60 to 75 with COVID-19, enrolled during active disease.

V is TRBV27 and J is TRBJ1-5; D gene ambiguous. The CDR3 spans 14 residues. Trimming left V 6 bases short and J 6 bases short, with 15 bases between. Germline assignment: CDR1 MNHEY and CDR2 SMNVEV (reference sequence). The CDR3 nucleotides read TGTGCCAGCAGGACTGGAGGGCGGGGTCAGCCCCAGCATTTT. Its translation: CASRTGGRGQPQHF.

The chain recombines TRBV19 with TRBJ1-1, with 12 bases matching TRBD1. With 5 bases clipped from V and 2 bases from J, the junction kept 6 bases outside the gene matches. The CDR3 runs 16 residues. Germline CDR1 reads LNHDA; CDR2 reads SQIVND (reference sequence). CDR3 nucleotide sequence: TGTGCCAGTAGTTATTGGGACAGGGGGCGAAACACTGAAGCTTTCTTT. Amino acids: CASSYWDRGRNTEAFF.

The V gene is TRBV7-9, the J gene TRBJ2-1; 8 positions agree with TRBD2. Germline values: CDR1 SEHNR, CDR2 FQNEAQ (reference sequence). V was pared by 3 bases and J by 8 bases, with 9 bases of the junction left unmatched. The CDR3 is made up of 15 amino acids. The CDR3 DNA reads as TGTGCCAGCAGCTTTGGGACTAGGGGGTTTCATGAGCAGTTCTTC. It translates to CASSFGTRGFHEQFF.

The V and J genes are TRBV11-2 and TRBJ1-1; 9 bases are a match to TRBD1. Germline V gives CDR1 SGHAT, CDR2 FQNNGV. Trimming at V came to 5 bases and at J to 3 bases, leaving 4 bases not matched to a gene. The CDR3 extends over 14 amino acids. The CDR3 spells CASSATGGHTEAFF. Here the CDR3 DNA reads TGTGCCAGCAGCGCTACAGGGGGCCACACTGAAGCTTTCTTT.

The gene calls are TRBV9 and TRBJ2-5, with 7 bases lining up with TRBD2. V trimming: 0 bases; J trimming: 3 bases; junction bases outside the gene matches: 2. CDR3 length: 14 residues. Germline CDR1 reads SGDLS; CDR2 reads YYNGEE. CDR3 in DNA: TGTGCCAGCAGCGTAGAGAGCGGGGAAGAGACCCAGTACTTC. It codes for CASSVESGEETQYF.

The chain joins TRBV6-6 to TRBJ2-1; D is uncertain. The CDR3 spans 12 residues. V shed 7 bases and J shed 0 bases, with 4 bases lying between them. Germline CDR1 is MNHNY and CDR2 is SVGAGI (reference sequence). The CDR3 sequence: CASTSSYNEQFF. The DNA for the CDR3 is TGTGCCAGCACCAGCTCCTACAATGAGCAGTTCTTC.

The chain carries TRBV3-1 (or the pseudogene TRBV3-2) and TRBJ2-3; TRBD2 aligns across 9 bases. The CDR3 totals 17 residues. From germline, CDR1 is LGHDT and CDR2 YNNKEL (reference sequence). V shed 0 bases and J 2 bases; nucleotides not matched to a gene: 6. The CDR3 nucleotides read TGTGCCAGCAGCCAAGATAGGCAGCGGGGGGCCACAGATACGCAGTATTTT. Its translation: CASSQDRQRGATDTQYF.

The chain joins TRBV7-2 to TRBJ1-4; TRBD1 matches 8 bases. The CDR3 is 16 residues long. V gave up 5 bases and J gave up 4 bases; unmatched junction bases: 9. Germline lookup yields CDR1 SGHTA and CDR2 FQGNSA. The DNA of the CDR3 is TGTGCCAGCAGCGGACGACAGGGGTGGATTAATGAAAAACTGTTTTTT. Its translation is CASSGRQGWINEKLFF. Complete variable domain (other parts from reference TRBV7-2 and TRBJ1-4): GAGVSQSPSNKVTEKGKDVELRCDPISGHTALYWYRQSLGQGLEFLIYFQGNSAPDKSGLPSDRFSAERTGGSVSTLTIQRTQQEDSAVYLCASSGRQGWINEKLFFGSGTQLSVL.

CDR3 amino acids: CASSIRQVHENYGYTF. CDR3 coding DNA: TGTGCCAGTAGTATCAGGCAGGTCCATGAAAACTATGGCTACACCTTC. The chain joins TRBV19 to TRBJ1-2; D gene uncertain. Germline V gives CDR1 LNHDA, CDR2 SQIVND (reference sequence). The CDR3 totals 16 residues. The V end was cut by 3 bases, the J end by 2 bases, with 16 bases between.

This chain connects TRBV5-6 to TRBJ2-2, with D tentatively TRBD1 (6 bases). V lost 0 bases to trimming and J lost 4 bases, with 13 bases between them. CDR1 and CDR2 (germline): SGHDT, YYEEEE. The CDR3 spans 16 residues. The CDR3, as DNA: TGTGCCAGCAGCTTGGTGGGGGCGCGGGTCACCGGGGAGCTGTTTTTT. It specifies CASSLVGARVTGELFF.

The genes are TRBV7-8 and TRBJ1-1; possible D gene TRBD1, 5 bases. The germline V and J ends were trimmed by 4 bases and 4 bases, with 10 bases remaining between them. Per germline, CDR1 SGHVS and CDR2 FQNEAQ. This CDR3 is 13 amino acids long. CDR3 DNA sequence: TGTGCCAGCAGCTCCCGAAGGGGCACTGAAGCTTTCTTT. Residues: CASSSRRGTEAFF.

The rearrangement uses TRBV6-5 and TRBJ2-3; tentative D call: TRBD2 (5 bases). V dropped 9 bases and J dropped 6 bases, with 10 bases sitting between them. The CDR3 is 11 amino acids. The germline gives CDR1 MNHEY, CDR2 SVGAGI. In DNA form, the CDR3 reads TGTGCCAGTTCGCGAGGGGATACGCAGTATTTT. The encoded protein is CASSRGDTQYF.

Written as DNA, the CDR3 is TGTGCCAGCAGTGAAGGAAGGACAGGGTATGAGCAGTTCTTC. Protein: CASSEGRTGYEQFF. The J gene is TRBJ2-1, the V gene TRBV6-1, with TRBD1 matching over 8 bases. Germline CDR1 MNHNS, CDR2 SASEGT. The CDR3 is made up of 14 amino acids. J was trimmed by 8 bases and V by 1 base; bases with no gene match: 4.

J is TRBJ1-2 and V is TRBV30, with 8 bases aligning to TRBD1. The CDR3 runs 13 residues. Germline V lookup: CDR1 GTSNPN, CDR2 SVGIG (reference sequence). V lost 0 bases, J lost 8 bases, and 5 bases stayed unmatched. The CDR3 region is CAWSVGRGLGYTF. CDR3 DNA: TGTGCCTGGAGTGTGGGCAGGGGGCTGGGCTACACCTTC.

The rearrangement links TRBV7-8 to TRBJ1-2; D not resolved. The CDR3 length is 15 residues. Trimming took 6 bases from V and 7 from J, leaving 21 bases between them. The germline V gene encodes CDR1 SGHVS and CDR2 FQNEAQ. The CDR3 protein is CASRSWTGSQFGYTF. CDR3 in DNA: TGTGCCAGCAGGAGTTGGACGGGGTCGCAATTTGGCTACACCTTC.

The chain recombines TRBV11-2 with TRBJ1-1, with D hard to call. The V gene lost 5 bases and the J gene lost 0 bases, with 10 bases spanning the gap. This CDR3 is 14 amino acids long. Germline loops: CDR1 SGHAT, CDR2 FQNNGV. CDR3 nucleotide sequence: TGTGCCAGCAGCAAACGTGAGATGAACACTGAAGCTTTCTTT. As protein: CASSKREMNTEAFF.

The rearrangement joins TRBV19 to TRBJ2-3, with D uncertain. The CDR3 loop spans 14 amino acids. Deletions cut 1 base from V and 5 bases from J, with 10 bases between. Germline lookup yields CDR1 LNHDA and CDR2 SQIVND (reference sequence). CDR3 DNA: TGTGCCAGTAGTATAGGGCACCCGGGAGATACGCAGTATTTT. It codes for CASSIGHPGDTQYF.

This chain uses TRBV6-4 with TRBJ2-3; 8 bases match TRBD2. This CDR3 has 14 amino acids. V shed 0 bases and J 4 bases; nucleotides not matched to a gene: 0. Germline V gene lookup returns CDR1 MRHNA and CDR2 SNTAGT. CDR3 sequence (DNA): TGTGCCAGCAGTGACTCGGGACTAGCAGATACGCAGTATTTT. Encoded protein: CASSDSGLADTQYF.

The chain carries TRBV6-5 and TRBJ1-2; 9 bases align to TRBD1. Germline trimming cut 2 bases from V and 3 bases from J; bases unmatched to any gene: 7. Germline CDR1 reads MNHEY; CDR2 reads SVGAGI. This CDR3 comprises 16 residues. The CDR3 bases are TGTGCCAGCAGTTACACCTTACAGGGGGCCGACTATGGCTACACCTTC. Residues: CASSYTLQGADYGYTF.

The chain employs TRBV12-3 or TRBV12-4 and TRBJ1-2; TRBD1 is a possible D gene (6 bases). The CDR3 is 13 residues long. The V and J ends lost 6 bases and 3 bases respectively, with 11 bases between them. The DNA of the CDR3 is TGTGCCAGCAGACTGGACAGACACTATGGCTACACCTTC. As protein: CASRLDRHYGYTF.

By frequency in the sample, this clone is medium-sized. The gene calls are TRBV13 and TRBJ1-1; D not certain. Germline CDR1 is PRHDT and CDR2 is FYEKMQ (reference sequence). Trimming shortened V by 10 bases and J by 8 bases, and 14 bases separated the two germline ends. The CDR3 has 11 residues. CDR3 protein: CATSEEIEAFF. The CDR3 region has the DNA TGTGCCACGTCGGAGGAGATCGAAGCTTTCTTT.

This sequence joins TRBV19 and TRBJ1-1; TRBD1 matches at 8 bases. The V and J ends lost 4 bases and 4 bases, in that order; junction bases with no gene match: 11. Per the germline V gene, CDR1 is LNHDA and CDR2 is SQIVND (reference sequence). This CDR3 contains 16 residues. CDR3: CASSNPPTGVSTEAFF. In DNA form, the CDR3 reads TGTGCCAGTAGTAACCCCCCGACAGGGGTGAGCACTGAAGCTTTCTTT.

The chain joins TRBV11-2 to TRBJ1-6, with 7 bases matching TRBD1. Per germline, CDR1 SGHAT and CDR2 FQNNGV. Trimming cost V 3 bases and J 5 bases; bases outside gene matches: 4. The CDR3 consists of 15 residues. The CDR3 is CASSFRGDNNSPLHF. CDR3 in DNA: TGTGCCAGCAGCTTCAGGGGGGATAATAATTCACCCCTCCACTTT.

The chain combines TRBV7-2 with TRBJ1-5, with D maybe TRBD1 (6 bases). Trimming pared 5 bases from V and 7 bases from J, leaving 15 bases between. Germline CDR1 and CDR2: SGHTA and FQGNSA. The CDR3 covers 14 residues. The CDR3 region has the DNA TGTGCCAGCAGCCTCCAACAGGGAGGGCAGCCCCAGCATTTT. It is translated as CASSLQQGGQPQHF.

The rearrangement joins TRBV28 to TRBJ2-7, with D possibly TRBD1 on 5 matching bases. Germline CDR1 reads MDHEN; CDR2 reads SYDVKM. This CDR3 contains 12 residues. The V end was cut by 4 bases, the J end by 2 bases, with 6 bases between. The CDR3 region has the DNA TGTGCCAGCAGTTCAGGGACCTACGAGCAGTACTTC. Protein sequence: CASSSGTYEQYF. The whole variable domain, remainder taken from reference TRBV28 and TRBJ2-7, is DVKVTQSSRYLVKRTGEKVFLECVQDMDHENMFWYRQDPGLGLRLIYFSYDVKMKEKGDIPEGYSVSREKKERFSLILESASTNQTSMYLCASSSGTYEQYFGPGTRLTVT.